What follows are 30 T cell receptor beta chains derived from one specimen sequenced in a study of blood T cell repertoires in COVID-19. Here immunoSEQ multiplex PCR was the method, and the copy in TCRdb shows in-frame clones only, minus some. This sample has about 200,000 clones, with 80% to 90% found just once. The sequenced sample was peripheral blood. These receptors originate from a woman aged 80 or older with acute or convalescent COVID-19.

The sample holds a few counts of this clone. This rearrangement joins TRBV30 to TRBJ1-3; possible D gene TRBD1, 5 bases. CDR1 and CDR2 (germline): GTSNPN, SVGIG (reference sequence). The CDR3 has 12 amino acids. Trimming took off 3 bases at V and 8 bases at J, with 11 bases between the two ends. The CDR3 bases are TGTGCCTGGAGGCACCGGGGGGACACCATATATTTT. As protein: CAWRHRGDTIYF.

This clone was detected a few times. This sequence joins TRBV7-2 and TRBJ2-3; the D gene is possibly TRBD2 (6 bases). The V gene lost 8 bases and the J gene lost 6 bases, with 21 bases spanning the gap. Looked up from germline, CDR1 is SGHTA and CDR2 is FQGNSA. The CDR3 loop spans 15 amino acids. In nucleotides, the CDR3 is TGTGCCAGCGGGGGACTGGCCGTCGGAGGGGATACGCAGTATTTT. It yields the protein CASGGLAVGGDTQYF.

The chain couples TRBV5-1 to TRBJ2-3; 14 positions agree with TRBD2. Germline assignment: CDR1 SGHRS and CDR2 YFSETQ. J lost 4 bases, V lost 2 bases, and 3 bases had no gene match. The CDR3 runs 16 residues. Here the CDR3 reads CASSFGTSGRADTQYF. CDR3 nucleotides: TGCGCCAGCAGCTTCGGGACTAGCGGGAGAGCAGATACGCAGTATTTT. Full variable domain (remainder filled in from reference TRBV5-1 and TRBJ2-3): KAGVTQTPRYLIKTRGQQVTLSCSPISGHRSVSWYQQTPGQGLQFLFEYFSETQRNKGNFPGRFSGRQFSNSRSEMNVSTLELGDSALYLCASSFGTSGRADTQYFGPGTRLTVL.

The chain links TRBV4-3 to TRBJ1-1; 7 nucleotides align to TRBD1. The CDR3 totals 15 residues. CDR1 is LGHNA and CDR2 is YSLEER in the germline V gene. V lost 4 bases, J lost 4 bases, and 9 bases stayed unmatched. For the CDR3, the DNA is TGCGCCAGCAGCCTCCAGCTACAGGGGAGCACTGAAGCTTTCTTT. This sequence encodes CASSLQLQGSTEAFF.

This clone was found once. The chain links TRBV5-1 to TRBJ1-3, with D maybe TRBD1 (5 bases). Germline CDR1 SGHRS, CDR2 YFSETQ. Trimming cost V 0 bases and J 0 bases, with 7 bases left between them. CDR3 length equals 15 residues. For the CDR3, the DNA is TGCGCCAGCAGCTTGGCCGGGGGCTCTGGAAACACCATATATTTT. Its translation: CASSLAGGSGNTIYF. The whole variable domain, remainder taken from reference TRBV5-1 and TRBJ1-3, is KAGVTQTPRYLIKTRGQQVTLSCSPISGHRSVSWYQQTPGQGLQFLFEYFSETQRNKGNFPGRFSGRQFSNSRSEMNVSTLELGDSALYLCASSLAGGSGNTIYFGEGSWLTVV.

The chain recombines TRBV24-1 with TRBJ1-2; no firm D call. Germline-derived CDR1 and CDR2 are KGHDR and SFDVKD. Between the trimmed V and J ends, which lost 3 bases and 2 bases, there was a span of 6 bases. This CDR3 contains 13 residues. The CDR3 reads CATSDAGNYGYTF. CDR3 nucleotide sequence: TGTGCCACCAGTGATGCGGGGAACTATGGCTACACCTTC.

V gene TRBV5-1 combines with J gene TRBJ2-5; 7 positions match TRBD1. The CDR3 length is 14 residues. Trimming at V came to 2 bases and at J to 4 bases, leaving 5 bases not matched to a gene. Per the germline V gene, CDR1 is SGHRS and CDR2 is YFSETQ. The CDR3 here is CASSLPTGSETQYF. In DNA, the CDR3 is TGCGCCAGCAGCTTACCGACAGGGTCAGAGACCCAGTACTTC.

This clone was recorded only once. The chain combines TRBV28 with TRBJ1-2; 7 nucleotides align to TRBD1. Trimming at V came to 5 bases and at J to 8 bases, leaving 14 bases not matched to a gene. Germline CDR1 reads MDHEN; CDR2 reads SYDVKM. The CDR3 extends over 15 amino acids. The CDR3 DNA reads TGTGCCAGCAGTCCTCGACAGGGAAAGGACCGCGGCTACACCTTC. Translation gives CASSPRQGKDRGYTF.

CDR3 protein: CASSPGTGGFEQYF. Written as DNA, the CDR3 is TGCGCCAGCAGCCCGGGAACAGGGGGCTTCGAGCAGTACTTC. V usage is TRBV4-3 and J usage is TRBJ2-7, with 9 bases that match TRBD1. Germline V gives CDR1 LGHNA, CDR2 YSLEER. J gave up 6 bases and V 4 bases, and 7 bases lay outside the gene matches. This CDR3 region has 14 residues.

The V call is TRBV7-2, the J call TRBJ2-7; 11 bases agree with TRBD2. Trimming cost V 5 bases and J 2 bases; bases outside gene matches: 11. The CDR3 covers 17 residues. The germline V gene encodes CDR1 SGHTA and CDR2 FQGNSA. As DNA, the CDR3 is TGTGCCAGCAGCCTAAGCGGGACTAGCGGAGGACCCTACGAGCAGTACTTC. This sequence encodes CASSLSGTSGGPYEQYF.

This sequence joins TRBV6-1 and TRBJ2-2; TRBD2 agrees at 14 bases. V was clipped by 4 bases and J by 7 bases; unmatched bases: 8. The CDR3 runs to 17 residues. Germline values: CDR1 MNHNS, CDR2 SASEGT. This chain's CDR3 is CASSARLAGGPGGELFF. The CDR3 DNA reads as TGTGCCAGCAGTGCCCGACTAGCGGGAGGGCCAGGCGGGGAGCTGTTTTTT.

Note on this clone: This CDR3 is also generated by other DNA sequences in the sample. The rearrangement links TRBV23-1 to TRBJ1-5; 7 nucleotides agree with TRBD1. TRBV23-1 is known as an ORF, though its function is uncertain. The V segment lost 4 bases and the J segment 0 bases; nucleotides outside the gene matches: 9. The CDR3 spans 17 residues. Here the CDR3 DNA reads TGCGCCAGCAGTCCCACAGAAGGGGGCTATAGCAATCAGCCCCAGCATTTT. As protein: CASSPTEGGYSNQPQHF.

The chain carries TRBV11-2 and TRBJ2-1; perhaps TRBD1 as D (5 bases). CDR1 SGHAT and CDR2 FQNNGV come from the germline V gene. Trimming took 3 bases from V and 2 from J, leaving 8 bases between them. CDR3 length: 14 residues. CDR3: CASSFRQTYNEQFF. The CDR3, as DNA: TGTGCCAGCAGCTTCCGACAGACCTACAATGAGCAGTTCTTC.

Points on this clone: Different DNA sequences within this sample yield the same CDR3. The CDR3 DNA is TGTGCCAGCAGTTCCGACAGGGGGCATAGCAATCAGCCCCAGCATTTT. As protein: CASSSDRGHSNQPQHF. V is TRBV6-6 and J is TRBJ1-5, with 10 positions matching TRBD1. This CDR3 region has 16 residues. Germline values: CDR1 MNHNY, CDR2 SVGAGI (reference sequence). Trimming removed 4 bases from V and 0 bases from J; junction bases left unmatched: 3.

This chain links TRBV5-1 with TRBJ2-4; 9 positions match TRBD2. V lost 4 bases to trimming and J lost 7 bases; unmatched junction nucleotides: 9. The length of the CDR3 is 15 residues. The germline gives CDR1 SGHRS, CDR2 YFSETQ. The CDR3 loop is CASSPFGSGGNIQYF. CDR3 nucleotide sequence: TGCGCCAGCAGCCCATTTGGGAGCGGGGGGAACATTCAGTACTTC. Combining the CDR3 with reference TRBV5-1 and TRBJ2-4 gives the whole variable domain KAGVTQTPRYLIKTRGQQVTLSCSPISGHRSVSWYQQTPGQGLQFLFEYFSETQRNKGNFPGRFSGRQFSNSRSEMNVSTLELGDSALYLCASSPFGSGGNIQYFGAGTRLSVL.

This chain uses TRBV18 with TRBJ1-4; the D gene is possibly TRBD1 (6 bases). With 4 bases removed from V and 2 bases from J, the gap between germline ends came to 11 bases. Germline V gives CDR1 KGHSH, CDR2 LQKENI. This CDR3 is built from 15 residues. CDR3 protein: CASSLLTGTNEKLFF. The CDR3 DNA reads TGTGCCAGCTCACTCCTTACAGGGACTAATGAAAAACTGTTTTTT.

The chain is built from TRBV18 and TRBJ2-7, with TRBD1 matching over 9 bases. CDR1 and CDR2 from the germline V gene are KGHSH and LQKENI. V dropped 2 bases and J dropped 2; count of bases not matched to a gene: 1. The CDR3 sequence is 14 residues long. In nucleotides, the CDR3 is TGTGCCAGCTCACCAGGGACAGGGACCTACGAGCAGTACTTC. This codes for CASSPGTGTYEQYF.

This chain connects TRBV5-4 to TRBJ1-2; 7 nucleotides line up with TRBD1. With 5 bases clipped from V and 2 bases from J, the junction kept 6 bases outside the gene matches. Germline assignment: CDR1 SGHNT and CDR2 YYREEE (reference sequence). The CDR3 runs 14 residues. The CDR3 is CASSYDRANYGYTF. The CDR3, as DNA: TGTGCCAGCAGTTACGACAGGGCCAACTATGGCTACACCTTC.

The chain carries TRBV21-1 and TRBJ1-5. TRBV21-1 is flagged as a pseudogene. The CDR3 extends over 16 amino acids. Here the CDR3 reads CASSTPGGREDQPQHF. The CDR3 nucleotides are TGTGCCAGCAGCACCCCCGGGGGGAGGGAGGATCAGCCCCAGCATTTT.

The V call is TRBV7-9, the J call TRBJ2-7; D not certain. Looked up from germline, CDR1 is SEHNR and CDR2 is FQNEAQ (reference sequence). This CDR3 is 11 amino acids long. Trimming took off 11 bases at V and 3 bases at J, with 11 bases between the two ends. CDR3 residues: CAGDGYYEQYF. DNA for the CDR3: TGTGCCGGTGACGGGTACTACGAGCAGTACTTC.

The rearrangement joins TRBV28 to TRBJ2-3; 8 positions agree with TRBD1. After removal of 5 bases from V and 3 bases from J, the junction contained 4 bases not matched to a gene. This CDR3 has 14 amino acids. Germline V gene sequence: CDR1 MDHEN, CDR2 SYDVKM. The CDR3 DNA follows: TGTGCCAGCAGTACAACAGGGGGGACAGATACGCAGTATTTT. Its protein is CASSTTGGTDTQYF. Based on the CDR3 plus reference TRBV28 and TRBJ2-3, the full variable domain is DVKVTQSSRYLVKRTGEKVFLECVQDMDHENMFWYRQDPGLGLRLIYFSYDVKMKEKGDIPEGYSVSREKKERFSLILESASTNQTSMYLCASSTTGGTDTQYFGPGTRLTVL.

The V gene is TRBV6-5, the J gene TRBJ2-7; D might be TRBD1 (5 bases). The CDR3 has 15 residues. Germline V lookup: CDR1 MNHEY, CDR2 SVGAGI. The ends were cut back, 6 bases at V and 0 bases at J, with 15 bases in the middle. This CDR3 is CASSSFTGSSYEQYF. The CDR3 DNA is TGTGCCAGCAGCAGTTTTACAGGTAGCTCCTACGAGCAGTACTTC.

This sequence joins TRBV29-1 and TRBJ2-3, with D perhaps TRBD1 (6 bases). CDR3 length equals 14 residues. Germline CDR1 and CDR2: SQVTM and ANQGSEA. The ends were cut back, 0 bases at V and 3 bases at J, with 10 bases in the middle. In nucleotides, the CDR3 is TGCAGCGTTGAAGAGGGGGACACAACAGATACGCAGTATTTT. Translated: CSVEEGDTTDTQYF.

The gene calls are TRBV18 and TRBJ2-2, with a weak D call TRBD1 (5 bases). Trimming took 1 base from V and 6 from J, leaving 9 bases between them. The length of the CDR3 is 14 residues. Germline CDR1 and CDR2: KGHSH and LQKENI. The CDR3 DNA reads as TGTGCCAGCTCACCACAAAGGGGTCCCGGGGAGCTGTTTTTT. It yields the protein CASSPQRGPGELFF.

This clone was found once. This chain uses TRBV6-5 with TRBJ2-7, with TRBD2 matching over 12 bases. The germline gives CDR1 MNHEY, CDR2 SVGAGI. The trim removed 5 bases at V and 4 bases at J, leaving 3 bases unmatched. The CDR3 has 14 amino acids. The CDR3 sequence: CASSRLAGVYEQYF. The CDR3 DNA is TGTGCCAGCAGTCGACTAGCGGGAGTTTACGAGCAGTACTTC.

V usage is TRBV7-9 and J usage is TRBJ2-1; TRBD1 is a possible D gene (6 bases). CDR3 length: 18 amino acids. Per germline, CDR1 SEHNR and CDR2 FQNEAQ (reference sequence). Trimming took 0 bases from V and 1 from J, leaving 16 bases between them. The CDR3 sequence is CASSLARGALSSYNEQFF. In nucleotides, the CDR3 is TGTGCCAGCAGCTTAGCCAGGGGTGCTCTGAGTTCCTACAATGAGCAGTTCTTC.

V gene TRBV3-1 (or the pseudogene TRBV3-2) combines with J gene TRBJ2-7, with D possibly matching TRBD1 (6 bases). CDR1 is LGHDT and CDR2 is YNNKEL in the germline V gene (reference sequence). Trimming removed 0 bases at V and 3 bases at J, with 24 bases between. This CDR3 is 19 amino acids long. The CDR3 spells CASSQDRDHLGTGYYEQYF. CDR3 coding DNA: TGTGCCAGCAGCCAAGATCGGGACCACTTAGGAACAGGGTACTACGAGCAGTACTTC.

The chain carries TRBV5-1 and TRBJ1-2; TRBD1 might be the D (6 bases). CDR3 length: 16 amino acids. V was shortened by 0 bases and J by 4 bases, with 16 bases between the two germline ends. Looked up from germline, CDR1 is SGHRS and CDR2 is YFSETQ. This CDR3 reads CASSLGRGALGYGYTF. The CDR3, as DNA: TGCGCCAGCAGCTTGGGACGGGGGGCGCTTGGCTATGGCTACACCTTC.

The V gene is TRBV6-2 or TRBV6-3, the J gene TRBJ2-6; weak D call: TRBD2 (6 bases). Germline CDR1 is MNHEY and CDR2 is SVGEGT. Trimming removed 5 bases from V and 0 bases from J, with 17 bases in between. The CDR3 sequence is 18 residues long. The CDR3 nucleotides are TGTGCCAGCAGTCCCCTATTGGGACTCTCCTCTGGGGCCAACGTCCTGACTTTC. It codes for CASSPLLGLSSGANVLTF.

This chain connects TRBV20-1 to TRBJ2-5; D remains unclear. Trimming left V 3 bases short and J 5 bases short, with 7 bases between. Germline CDR1 and CDR2: DFQATT and SNEGSKA (reference sequence). The CDR3 sequence is 11 residues long. The CDR3, as DNA: TGCAGTGCTAGTTTGGAGGAGACCCAGTACTTC. This encodes CSASLEETQYF.